One sample yielded the 25 T cell receptor beta chains listed below, sequenced in a study of T cells in Graves' hyperthyroidism and ophthalmopathy. TCR beta CDR3 region amplification was performed from RNA transcripts. The HTBI primer set drove a first-round RT-PCR of the TCR CDR3. MiXCR was run by TCRdb on the multiplex PCR reads, yielding one entry per CDR3 protein. The sample shows some 380,000 distinct CDR3 sequences, about 13% of them seen only once. Sequenced input: blood. The receptors were gathered from a man aged 30 to 45 with Graves' hyperthyroidism that later progressed to Graves' ophthalmopathy.

Ten or more counts support this clonotype. V usage is TRBV7-3 and J usage is TRBJ1-5; unclear D gene. V was clipped by 5 bases and J by 2 bases, with 19 bases between them. Looked up from germline, CDR1 is SGHTA and CDR2 is FQGTGA. There are 17 residues in the CDR3. CDR3 sequence reads: CASSPPGPSGGNQPQHF. For the CDR3, the DNA is TGTGCCAGCAGCCCCCCCGGACCCTCCGGAGGCAATCAGCCCCAGCATTTT.

The table lists this clonotype with many counts. The CDR3 DNA reads as TGTGCCAGCAGCTCCTCGACTAGCGGGGGGGAAGAGACCCAGTACTTC. This gives the protein CASSSSTSGGEETQYF. The V gene is TRBV7-9, the J gene TRBJ2-5, with 14 bases lining up with TRBD2. The germline V gene has CDR1 SEHNR and CDR2 FQNEAQ (reference sequence). This CDR3 spans 16 amino acids. V lost 4 bases and J lost 3; bases outside the gene matches: 4.

In its sample, this clonotype was seen many times. The rearrangement links TRBV20-1 to TRBJ1-2; 10 bases agree with TRBD1. V lost 4 bases to trimming and J lost 4 bases; unmatched junction nucleotides: 15. CDR3 length: 17 amino acids. Germline CDR1 is DFQATT and CDR2 is SNEGSKA (reference sequence). CDR3 protein: CSATGPGTGEGTYGYTF. In DNA form, the CDR3 reads TGCAGTGCTACCGGTCCCGGGACAGGGGAGGGGACCTATGGCTACACCTTC.

This clonotype was seen many times. The V call is TRBV2, the J call TRBJ1-2; TRBD1 is a possible D gene (6 bases). V lost 11 bases and J 3 bases, leaving 13 bases between the germline ends. In germline, CDR1 is SNHLY, CDR2 FYNNEI. This CDR3 has 12 residues. The CDR3, as DNA: TGTGCCGTAGGACAGCGCGACTATGGCTACACCTTC. This sequence encodes CAVGQRDYGYTF.

This clonotype was observed many times. The chain carries TRBV12-3 or TRBV12-4 and TRBJ2-3; TRBD1 matches 8 bases. The CDR3 covers 15 residues. V was clipped by 5 bases and J by 2 bases; unmatched bases: 6. This CDR3 is CASSRRQGNTDTQYF. CDR3 in DNA: TGTGCCAGCAGTCGACGACAGGGGAACACAGATACGCAGTATTTT.

This clonotype has only a few counts. The rearrangement uses TRBV24-1 and TRBJ2-7; D unclear. Trimming took 4 bases from V and 3 from J, leaving 6 bases between them. This CDR3 comprises 12 residues. Germline V gives CDR1 KGHDR, CDR2 SFDVKD. This chain's CDR3 is CATSDPDYEQYF. For the CDR3, the DNA is TGTGCCACCAGTGACCCCGACTACGAGCAGTACTTC.

This chain joins TRBV7-8 and TRBJ1-5, with unresolved D. Deletions cut 2 bases from V and 1 base from J, with 12 bases between. CDR3 length: 16 residues. Looked up from germline, CDR1 is SGHVS and CDR2 is FQNEAQ. The CDR3 nucleotides are TGTGCCAGCAGCTTATATGGGCTATGGAGCAATCAGCCCCAGCATTTT. It codes for CASSLYGLWSNQPQHF.

This clonotype was detected ten times or more. The CDR3 loop reads CASSPFTVGSTEAFF. The CDR3, as DNA: TGTGCCAGCAGCCCCTTTACGGTGGGAAGCACTGAAGCTTTCTTT. J is TRBJ1-1 and V is TRBV7-8; D is unresolved. The CDR3 has 15 residues. V lost 5 bases to trimming and J lost 4 bases, with 17 bases between them. Germline V gene sequence: CDR1 SGHVS, CDR2 FQNEAQ.

This clonotype was found many times. V and J are TRBV12-3 or TRBV12-4 and TRBJ1-2; no clear D. This CDR3 has 13 residues. V was trimmed by 5 bases and J by 8 bases, leaving 15 bases between them. The CDR3 sequence: CASSPTRVEGYTF. The CDR3 region has the DNA TGTGCCAGCAGTCCTACTCGGGTGGAGGGCTACACCTTC.

The V gene is TRBV14, the J gene TRBJ1-1, with 7 positions matching TRBD1. The CDR3 covers 16 residues. Germline lookup yields CDR1 SGHDN and CDR2 FVKESK. The junction had 12 bases not matched to a gene; V was cut back by 4 bases and J by 4 bases. The CDR3 coding sequence is TGTGCCAGCAGCCTTTTTACGACAGGGTTCGTCACTGAAGCTTTCTTT. It yields the protein CASSLFTTGFVTEAFF.

The table lists this clonotype with many counts. The V and J genes are TRBV12-3 or TRBV12-4 and TRBJ1-5, with D maybe TRBD1 (5 bases). The CDR3 totals 18 residues. V lost 3 bases and J lost 6, with 24 bases in between. This chain's CDR3 is CASSFGWVRGWWSQPQHF. The CDR3 DNA follows: TGTGCCAGCAGTTTCGGTTGGGTTCGGGGGTGGTGGAGTCAGCCCCAGCATTTT.

As regards this clonotype: A much larger clone sits a single nucleotide away, making a read error possible. The genes are TRBV3-1 and TRBJ1-2; D is unresolved. This CDR3 has 12 residues. The V and J ends lost 3 bases and 10 bases respectively, with 12 bases between them. CDR1 and CDR2 (germline): LGHDT, YNNKEL (reference sequence). The CDR3, as DNA: TGTGCCAGCAGCCAGAGCAACAGCGACTACACCTTC. This gives the protein CASSQSNSDYTF. Filled out from reference TRBV3-1 and TRBJ1-2, the complete variable domain reads DTAVSQTPKYLVTQMGNDKSIKCEQNLGHDTMYWYKQDSKKFLKIMFSYNNKELIINETVPNRFSPKSPDKAHLNLHINSLELGDSAVYFCASSQSNSDYTFGSGTRLTVV.

This clonotype was seen a handful of times. The V and J genes are TRBV5-4 and TRBJ2-5; the D is unclear. CDR3 length equals 12 residues. The germline V gene encodes CDR1 SGHNT and CDR2 YYREEE (reference sequence). With 0 bases removed from V and 6 bases from J, the gap between germline ends came to 6 bases. The CDR3 here is CASSLDRKTQYF. The DNA of the CDR3 is TGTGCCAGCAGCTTGGACAGAAAGACCCAGTACTTC.

This clonotype was detected only a few times. V and J are TRBV5-5 and TRBJ2-2, with a possible D match to TRBD1 (6 bases). Trimming stripped 5 bases from V and 0 bases from J, with 8 bases between. Germline V gene lookup returns CDR1 SGHKS and CDR2 YYEKEE (reference sequence). There are 14 residues in the CDR3. CDR3 bases: TGTGCCAGCAGTCGGGACACGAACACCGGGGAGCTGTTTTTT. It specifies CASSRDTNTGELFF.

The table lists this clonotype with many counts. This chain joins TRBV28 and TRBJ1-5; tentatively, D is TRBD1 (6 bases). Germline lookup yields CDR1 MDHEN and CDR2 SYDVKM. The CDR3 has 20 amino acids. With 2 bases removed from V and 0 bases from J, the gap between germline ends came to 23 bases. CDR3 sequence reads: CASSLRSRDTGHLSNQPQHF. The CDR3 nucleotides read TGTGCCAGCAGTTTAAGATCTCGGGACACAGGACACCTTAGCAATCAGCCCCAGCATTTT.

This clonotype was recorded a few times. The chain links TRBV9 to TRBJ1-1; D possibly corresponds to TRBD1 (5 bases). Germline values: CDR1 SGDLS, CDR2 YYNGEE. The CDR3 totals 17 residues. Trimming left V 3 bases short and J 3 bases short, with 21 bases between. The CDR3 spells CASSAKSLQDGDTEAFF. The CDR3 region has the DNA TGTGCCAGCAGCGCCAAGTCCTTACAGGACGGGGACACTGAAGCTTTCTTT.

This CDR3 is CASSGRGNNSPLHF. CDR3 in DNA: TGTGCCAGCAGCGGGCGGGGAAATAATTCACCCCTCCACTTT. This chain joins TRBV7-9 and TRBJ1-6; D call uncertain. This CDR3 has 14 residues. Germline V lookup: CDR1 SEHNR, CDR2 FQNEAQ (reference sequence). V was clipped by 5 bases and J by 5 bases, with 10 bases between them.

This clonotype was counted at least ten times. CDR3 protein: CAWRLRGPHEYF. CDR3 coding DNA: TGTGCCTGGCGTCTAAGGGGCCCCCACGAGTACTTC. The chain couples TRBV30 to TRBJ2-5, with D maybe TRBD1 (5 bases). This CDR3 contains 12 residues. With 5 bases removed from V and 12 bases from J, the gap between germline ends came to 19 bases. The germline V gene has CDR1 GTSNPN and CDR2 SVGIG (reference sequence).

This clonotype was observed many times. The chain employs TRBV5-1 and TRBJ1-1; 8 bases align to TRBD1. The CDR3 contains 15 residues. The ends lost 4 bases at V and 3 bases at J; junction bases unmatched: 8. Germline CDR1 and CDR2: SGHRS and YFSETQ. The chain's CDR3 is CASSVHPGGYTEAFF. The CDR3, as DNA: TGCGCCAGCAGCGTTCATCCAGGGGGCTACACTGAAGCTTTCTTT.

The V and J genes are TRBV20-1 and TRBJ2-6; D gene unclear. Germline CDR1 reads DFQATT; CDR2 reads SNEGSKA (reference sequence). Trimming stripped 4 bases from V and 4 bases from J, with 2 bases between. The CDR3 sequence is 11 residues long. The CDR3 DNA reads as TGCAGTGCTAACGGGGCCAACGTCCTGACTTTC. It codes for CSANGANVLTF.

This clonotype turned up a few times. The chain couples TRBV27 to TRBJ2-1; no clear D gene. V dropped 2 bases and J dropped 0 bases, with 11 bases sitting between them. Germline V lookup: CDR1 MNHEY, CDR2 SMNVEV (reference sequence). This CDR3 region has 16 residues. For the CDR3, the DNA is TGTGCCAGCAGTTTACGCGCGGTGAGCTCCTACAATGAGCAGTTCTTC. Its translation is CASSLRAVSSYNEQFF.

This clonotype was seen a handful of times. A single base separates this from a much larger clone, so it may be a read error. The V and J genes are TRBV11-1 and TRBJ2-7, with 8 bases aligning to TRBD1. Trimming removed 3 bases from V and 5 bases from J; junction bases left unmatched: 9. This CDR3 contains 15 residues. Germline assignment: CDR1 SGHAT and CDR2 FQDESV (reference sequence). The CDR3 DNA reads as TGTGCCAGCAGCTTCTTCCCGACAGGGGCCAACGAGCAGTACTTC. Translation gives CASSFFPTGANEQYF.

This chain connects TRBV18 to TRBJ2-1, with D hard to call. CDR1 and CDR2 from the germline V gene are KGHSH and LQKENI. Trimming pared 2 bases from V and 9 bases from J, leaving 14 bases between. This CDR3 is built from 14 residues. CDR3 in DNA: TGTGCCAGCTCACCAAGTGACCGCCGGCGTGAGCAGTTCTTC. Protein: CASSPSDRRREQFF. The entire variable domain, with the rest obtained from reference TRBV18 and TRBJ2-1, is as follows: NAGVMQNPRHLVRRRGQEARLRCSPMKGHSHVYWYRQLPEEGLKFMVYLQKENIIDESGMPKERFSAEFPKEGPSILRIQQVVRGDSAAYFCASSPSDRRREQFFGPGTRLTVL.

The sample holds many counts of this clonotype. V gene TRBV27 combines with J gene TRBJ2-5; possibly TRBD2 for D (6 bases). V was cut by 3 bases and J by 5 bases, with 10 bases left in between. The CDR3 consists of 13 residues. Looked up from germline, CDR1 is MNHEY and CDR2 is SMNVEV (reference sequence). CDR3 amino acids: CASSFGRGETQYF. The DNA of the CDR3 is TGTGCCAGCAGTTTCGGACGGGGGGAGACCCAGTACTTC.

About this clonotype itself: This may be a read error, as it is one base from a much larger clone. The chain has TRBV6-5 and TRBJ1-5; 7 bases are shared with TRBD1. CDR3 length: 15 residues. Germline V CDR1 and CDR2: MNHEY, SVGAGI. The CDR3: CASSYSAGGHQPHHF. The CDR3 coding sequence is TGTGCCAGCAGTTACTCGGCAGGGGGTCATCAGCCCCACCATTTT.